A selection of T cell receptor beta chains follows, all from one sample in a study of T cells after yellow fever vaccination. TCRdb redid the calling of the 5' RACE reads with MiXCR, one entry per CDR3 protein. Of around 600,000 distinct CDR3 sequences in the sample, over 9% are singletons; the top ten hold 14% to 15%. Here the sequenced sample was PBMCs, taken on the day of the yellow fever booster vaccination. All receptors come from a man aged 25-45 years who received the YFV17D yellow fever vaccine. The CDR3 runs from the conserved cysteine through the conserved F or W. Each record gives: V gene, clone size, J gene, D gene, CDR3 DNA, CDR3 protein. The D gene is left open where the match is weak. A clone size is listed for some rows: how often the clone was seen (once, few, many), or a class if it is expanded.

v_call: TRBV7-2
clone_size: .
j_call: TRBJ2-1
d_call: .
cdr3_nt: TGTGCCAGCAGCTTATTTGATGAGCAGTTCTTC
cdr3_aa: CASSLFDEQFF

v_call: TRBV5-1
clone_size: .
j_call: TRBJ2-3
d_call: .
cdr3_nt: TGCGCCAGCAGCTTGGAATGGGACGGTTATGGCACAGATACGCAGTATTTT
cdr3_aa: CASSLEWDGYGTDTQYF

v_call: TRBV12-3/TRBV12-4
clone_size: few
j_call: TRBJ2-7
d_call: .
cdr3_nt: TGTGCCAGCAGTAACCAGGGGGTAGCGGAATTGAACTACGAGCAGTACTTC
cdr3_aa: CASSNQGVAELNYEQYF

v_call: TRBV7-2
clone_size: .
j_call: TRBJ2-5
d_call: .
cdr3_nt: TGTGCCAGCAGCTTAGTTACGGGATCCAAGGGGGAGACCCAGTACTTC
cdr3_aa: CASSLVTGSKGETQYF

v_call: TRBV7-2
clone_size: few
j_call: TRBJ2-3
d_call: TRBD2
cdr3_nt: TGTGCCAGCAGCTTAAGTCAAGGGACAGCGGGAGGTACGCAGTATTTT
cdr3_aa: CASSLSQGTAGGTQYF

v_call: TRBV9
clone_size: many
j_call: TRBJ2-5
d_call: TRBD2
cdr3_nt: TGTGCCAGCAGCGTCATGAGCGGGAGGGAGACCCAGTACTTC
cdr3_aa: CASSVMSGRETQYF

v_call: TRBV10-3
clone_size: few
j_call: TRBJ1-1
d_call: TRBD1
cdr3_nt: TGTGCCATCAGTGCCGACAGGGGGACCACTGAAGCTTTCTTT
cdr3_aa: CAISADRGTTEAFF

v_call: TRBV24-1
clone_size: few
j_call: TRBJ2-7
d_call: .
cdr3_nt: TGTGCCCCGTTGGTCTCCTCAAGCTACGAGCAGTACTTC
cdr3_aa: CAPLVSSSYEQYF

v_call: TRBV12-3/TRBV12-4
clone_size: .
j_call: TRBJ2-1
d_call: .
cdr3_nt: TGTGCCAGCAGTTGGAGCTCCCCTAACAATGAGCAGTTCTTC
cdr3_aa: CASSWSSPNNEQFF

v_call: TRBV23-1
clone_size: few
j_call: TRBJ2-7
d_call: .
cdr3_nt: TGCGCCAGCAGTCAAAGGAACTACGAGCAGTACTTC
cdr3_aa: CASSQRNYEQYF

v_call: TRBV7-9
clone_size: many
j_call: TRBJ2-5
d_call: .
cdr3_nt: TGTGCCAGCAGCTCCCTAGGGGGGCTGGAGACCCAGTACTTC
cdr3_aa: CASSSLGGLETQYF

v_call: TRBV5-1
clone_size: many
j_call: TRBJ2-1
d_call: .
cdr3_nt: TGCGCCAGCAGCTTGGTAGAAAGGACGCCTCAGTTCTTC
cdr3_aa: CASSLVERTPQFF

v_call: TRBV6-1
clone_size: .
j_call: TRBJ1-4
d_call: TRBD1
cdr3_nt: TGTGCCAGCAGAAGGACAGGGGGGGAAAAACTGTTTTTT
cdr3_aa: CASRRTGGEKLFF

v_call: TRBV20-1
clone_size: .
j_call: TRBJ2-1
d_call: TRBD2
cdr3_nt: TGCAGTGCTGTGAGCGGGGATAACAATGAGCAGTTCTTC
cdr3_aa: CSAVSGDNNEQFF

v_call: TRBV29-1
clone_size: .
j_call: TRBJ2-4
d_call: .
cdr3_nt: TGCAGCGCCCTCCCCCACCCACTAGCCAAAAACATTCAGTACTTC
cdr3_aa: CSALPHPLAKNIQYF

v_call: TRBV20-1
clone_size: few
j_call: TRBJ1-2
d_call: TRBD1
cdr3_nt: TGCAGTGCTAAGGACAGGCGGGAGGGCTACACCTTC
cdr3_aa: CSAKDRREGYTF

v_call: TRBV15
clone_size: .
j_call: TRBJ2-1
d_call: TRBD2
cdr3_nt: TGTGCCACCAGCATAAGGACTAGCCCCTACAATGAGCAGTTCTTC
cdr3_aa: CATSIRTSPYNEQFF

v_call: TRBV6-5
clone_size: few
j_call: TRBJ2-1
d_call: .
cdr3_nt: TGTGCCAGCAGTTCTGACTCCTTAATCAATGAGCAGTTCTTC
cdr3_aa: CASSSDSLINEQFF

v_call: TRBV24-1
clone_size: few
j_call: TRBJ2-2
d_call: TRBD2
cdr3_nt: TGTGCCACCAGTGATTTGGCGGCAGCGGGAGGGCTCGGGGAGCTGTTTTTT
cdr3_aa: CATSDLAAAGGLGELFF

v_call: TRBV20-1
clone_size: few
j_call: TRBJ1-3
d_call: .
cdr3_nt: TGCAGTGCTAGAGAAGGGCGACAGGGAAACACCATATATTTT
cdr3_aa: CSAREGRQGNTIYF

v_call: TRBV7-2
clone_size: .
j_call: TRBJ1-1
d_call: .
cdr3_nt: TGTGCCAGCAGCTTAGTCGGTCCCGGGAACACTGAAGCTTTCTTT
cdr3_aa: CASSLVGPGNTEAFF

v_call: TRBV6-2/TRBV6-3
clone_size: .
j_call: TRBJ2-7
d_call: .
cdr3_nt: TGTGCCAGCAGAACACTACAGGGAAGGGCATGGTACGAGCAGTACTTC
cdr3_aa: CASRTLQGRAWYEQYF

v_call: TRBV20-1
clone_size: .
j_call: TRBJ2-2
d_call: .
cdr3_nt: TGCAGTGCTAGAGCGACGGGCGGCGGGGAGCTGTTTTTT
cdr3_aa: CSARATGGGELFF

v_call: TRBV12-3/TRBV12-4
clone_size: many
j_call: TRBJ2-4
d_call: .
cdr3_nt: TGTGCCAGCAGCGTAGCTTTAGCCAAAAACATTCAGTACTTC
cdr3_aa: CASSVALAKNIQYF

v_call: TRBV18
clone_size: .
j_call: TRBJ2-3
d_call: TRBD2
cdr3_nt: TGTGCCAGCTCACCAATGGCCAGCGGGAGAGGGTCAGATACGCAGTATTTT
cdr3_aa: CASSPMASGRGSDTQYF

v_call: TRBV28
clone_size: many
j_call: TRBJ2-7
d_call: TRBD2
cdr3_nt: TGTGCCAGCAGTTTATTCTTGGGGGGCGGGAGGGGGTCCTACGAGCAGTACTTC
cdr3_aa: CASSLFLGGGRGSYEQYF

v_call: TRBV20-1
clone_size: .
j_call: TRBJ2-3
d_call: TRBD2
cdr3_nt: TGCTGTGCTAGAGATCTGCCTAGCGGGAGTACAGATACGCAGTATTTT
cdr3_aa: CCARDLPSGSTDTQYF

v_call: TRBV6-6
clone_size: .
j_call: TRBJ2-7
d_call: .
cdr3_nt: TGTGCCAGCAGTTACGGCACGACCTACGAGCAGTACTTC
cdr3_aa: CASSYGTTYEQYF

v_call: TRBV5-1
clone_size: many
j_call: TRBJ1-5
d_call: .
cdr3_nt: TGCGCCAGCAGCTTGGATGGGGTTGGTCAGCCCCAGCATTTT
cdr3_aa: CASSLDGVGQPQHF

v_call: TRBV7-2
clone_size: .
j_call: TRBJ2-5
d_call: .
cdr3_nt: TGTGCCAGCAGCGGGGACAACCAAGAGACCCAGTACTTC
cdr3_aa: CASSGDNQETQYF

v_call: TRBV18
clone_size: .
j_call: TRBJ2-2
d_call: TRBD2
cdr3_nt: TGTGCCAGCTCACCCCCTGCGGGGGGAGTCACCGGGGAGCTGTTTTTT
cdr3_aa: CASSPPAGGVTGELFF

v_call: TRBV18
clone_size: few
j_call: TRBJ1-5
d_call: TRBD1
cdr3_nt: TGTGCCAGCTCCCGGGGACAGGAGGACCAGCCCCAGCATTTT
cdr3_aa: CASSRGQEDQPQHF

v_call: TRBV13
clone_size: .
j_call: TRBJ2-7
d_call: .
cdr3_nt: TGTGCCAGCAGCTTATGGGGAAATGGCGAGCAGTACTTC
cdr3_aa: CASSLWGNGEQYF

v_call: TRBV12-3/TRBV12-4
clone_size: .
j_call: TRBJ1-3
d_call: .
cdr3_nt: TGTGCCAGCAGCCAGGACAGTTGGGGAGGAAACACCATATATTTT
cdr3_aa: CASSQDSWGGNTIYF

v_call: TRBV3-1
clone_size: few
j_call: TRBJ2-7
d_call: TRBD2
cdr3_nt: TGTGCCAGCAGCCAAGGAAGGGAGGGCGAGCAGTACTTC
cdr3_aa: CASSQGREGEQYF

v_call: TRBV11-1
clone_size: .
j_call: TRBJ1-4
d_call: .
cdr3_nt: TGTGCCAGCGTTAAGTCGGGACGGCTGAATGAAAAACTGTTTTTT
cdr3_aa: CASVKSGRLNEKLFF

v_call: TRBV4-3
clone_size: .
j_call: TRBJ2-7
d_call: .
cdr3_nt: TGCGCCAGCAGCCCCGGCGGAGCTGGGAGCTCCTACGAGCAGTACTTC
cdr3_aa: CASSPGGAGSSYEQYF

v_call: TRBV28
clone_size: few
j_call: TRBJ2-7
d_call: .
cdr3_nt: TGTGCCAGCAGTGGTGGGTGGCGTACTTACTTC
cdr3_aa: CASSGGWRTYF

v_call: TRBV11-2
clone_size: .
j_call: TRBJ2-1
d_call: .
cdr3_nt: TGTGCCAGCAGCTTAGAACGCACGGGACCCTCTAGGGGTGAGCAGTTCTTC
cdr3_aa: CASSLERTGPSRGEQFF

v_call: TRBV12-3/TRBV12-4
clone_size: .
j_call: TRBJ2-1
d_call: TRBD2
cdr3_nt: TGTGCCAGCAGTTCCCCTGCCGCGGGAGCACGCGAGCAGTTCTTC
cdr3_aa: CASSSPAAGAREQFF

v_call: TRBV2
clone_size: .
j_call: TRBJ1-5
d_call: .
cdr3_nt: TGTGCCAGCAGTTTCACGGCTCAGCCCCAGCATTTT
cdr3_aa: CASSFTAQPQHF

v_call: TRBV5-5
clone_size: few
j_call: TRBJ2-3
d_call: TRBD2
cdr3_nt: TGTGCCAGCAAGAGCGGGAGAGCGTCAGATACGCAGTATTTT
cdr3_aa: CASKSGRASDTQYF

v_call: TRBV13
clone_size: .
j_call: TRBJ2-7
d_call: .
cdr3_nt: TGTGCCAGCCGTCGTTCGGGAGAGTTCCCCTACGAGCAGTACTTC
cdr3_aa: CASRRSGEFPYEQYF

v_call: TRBV10-2
clone_size: many
j_call: TRBJ2-1
d_call: .
cdr3_nt: TGCGCCAGCAGCCCTACTAGCGAGCAGTTCTTC
cdr3_aa: CASSPTSEQFF

v_call: TRBV12-3/TRBV12-4
clone_size: few
j_call: TRBJ2-5
d_call: .
cdr3_nt: TGTGCCAGCAGTTTGGGAAACGACCAGTACTTC
cdr3_aa: CASSLGNDQYF

v_call: TRBV29-1
clone_size: .
j_call: TRBJ2-3
d_call: TRBD1
cdr3_nt: TGCAGCGTTGGCAAGGACAGGCGCACAGATACGCAGTATTTT
cdr3_aa: CSVGKDRRTDTQYF

v_call: TRBV15
clone_size: many
j_call: TRBJ2-1
d_call: .
cdr3_nt: TGTGCCACCAGGACAAAGAGCTCCTACAATGAGCAGTTCTTC
cdr3_aa: CATRTKSSYNEQFF

v_call: TRBV6-2/TRBV6-3
clone_size: few
j_call: TRBJ1-2
d_call: .
cdr3_nt: TGTGCCAGCGGGGCGGCGCCTTCCTATGGCTACACCTTC
cdr3_aa: CASGAAPSYGYTF

v_call: TRBV6-5
clone_size: .
j_call: TRBJ2-1
d_call: .
cdr3_nt: TGTGCCAGCAGTTATCAGGGCGGAGTTGGCTACAATGAGCAGTTCTTC
cdr3_aa: CASSYQGGVGYNEQFF

v_call: TRBV7-2
clone_size: once
j_call: TRBJ2-1
d_call: .
cdr3_nt: TGTGCCAGCAGCCGAAAGACTGGATTTGCGGACAATGAGCAGTTCTTC
cdr3_aa: CASSRKTGFADNEQFF